This T cell receptor (beta chain) appears in the sequencing data of a study of T-cell reconstitution after alpha-beta-depleted transplantation in children. Unique molecular identifiers tagged the TCRbeta library. Using its own MiXCR run on the PCR reads, TCRdb lists one record per CDR3 protein. In the table there are some 460,000 distinct CDR3 sequences, about a sixth of which are singletons. The table lists this clonotype with a few counts. Its specificity is not known. The CDR3 is 17 residues long. Study-wide results and limits: The authors attributed T-cell counts and diversity one year after transplant mostly to newly produced T cells. By about two months after transplant, alpha-beta T cells reportedly arose from several hundred graft clones that had expanded. The high TCRbeta diversity at day 60 in some patients came from surviving recipient T cells and thymic progenitors.

The rearrangement joins TRBV21-1 to TRBJ2-7; the listed D gene, TRBD1, was not tested against the DNA. TRBV21-1 is noted as a pseudogene. The sequence derives from a boy in the first two years of life who had a stem cell transplant for Wiskott-Aldrich syndrome, so the T cells may come from the graft donor. The source material was PBMCs, mostly from graft donor cells, sampled 360 days after TCRalphabeta/CD19-depleted stem cell transplant. In DNA form, the CDR3 reads TGTGCCAGCAGCAACTTTCGAGGGGGGACAGGGGTCTACGAGCAGTACTTC. Its translation: CASSNFRGGTGVYEQYF.